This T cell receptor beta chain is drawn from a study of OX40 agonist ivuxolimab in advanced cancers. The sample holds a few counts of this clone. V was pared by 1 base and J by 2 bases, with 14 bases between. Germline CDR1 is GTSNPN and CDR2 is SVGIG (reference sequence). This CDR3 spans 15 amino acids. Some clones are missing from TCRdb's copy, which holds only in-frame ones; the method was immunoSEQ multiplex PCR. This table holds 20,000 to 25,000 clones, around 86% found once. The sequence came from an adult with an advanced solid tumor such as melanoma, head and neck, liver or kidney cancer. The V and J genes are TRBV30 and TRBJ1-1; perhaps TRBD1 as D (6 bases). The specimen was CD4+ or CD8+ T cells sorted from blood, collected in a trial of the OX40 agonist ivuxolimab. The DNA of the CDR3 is TGTGCCTGGAGTGCTCTCCGGGACACAAACACTGAAGCTTTCTTT. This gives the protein CAWSALRDTNTEAFF.